The 28 T cell receptor beta chains reported below all come from one sample, sequenced in a study of blood T cell repertoires in COVID-19. The data were produced by immunoSEQ multiplex PCR, yet TCRdb's version contains in-frame clones alone and is incomplete. This table has about 250,000 clones, approximately 85% appearing once. The sequenced sample was peripheral blood. The source of these receptors is a middle-aged man with COVID-19, enrolled during active disease.

The chain has TRBV4-1 and TRBJ2-3; D is unresolved. Trimming stripped 3 bases from V and 5 bases from J, with 9 bases between. The length of the CDR3 is 13 residues. The germline V gene encodes CDR1 MGHRA and CDR2 YSYEKL. CDR3 nucleotides: TGCGCCAGCAGCCATACCGGTGGAGATACGCAGTATTTT. Amino acids: CASSHTGGDTQYF.

This clone was observed a handful of times. V and J are TRBV28 and TRBJ2-7, with 10 bases identical to TRBD1. After removal of 6 bases from V and 0 bases from J, the junction contained 2 bases not matched to a gene. The germline CDR1 and CDR2 sequences are MDHEN and SYDVKM. The CDR3 length is 14 residues. This chain's CDR3 is CASRGQGSSYEQYF. DNA for the CDR3: TGTGCCAGCAGGGGACAGGGGTCCTCCTACGAGCAGTACTTC.

This clone was seen a few times. V and J are TRBV4-2 and TRBJ1-1; D gene ambiguous. The CDR3 consists of 15 residues. The V end lost 0 bases, the J end lost 1 base, and 9 bases lay between the germline ends. Per the germline V gene, CDR1 is LGHNA and CDR2 is YNFKEQ. Written as DNA, the CDR3 is TGTGCCAGCAGCCAAGATGGACTGCAGAACACTGAAGCTTTCTTT. It encodes CASSQDGLQNTEAFF.

This clone was seen a handful of times. The CDR3 coding sequence is TGTGCCTGGAGTGTACCGGGACAGGGGCGAACCGGGGAGCTGTTTTTT. Its translation is CAWSVPGQGRTGELFF. This rearrangement joins TRBV30 to TRBJ2-2, with TRBD1 identical over 10 bases. The CDR3 is 16 amino acids. CDR1 GTSNPN and CDR2 SVGIG come from the germline V gene (reference sequence). The ends lost 0 bases at V and 5 bases at J; junction bases unmatched: 6.

This clone was seen a few times. The V call is TRBV19, the J call TRBJ1-5; maybe TRBD1 (6 bases). The length of the CDR3 is 15 residues. Germline lookup yields CDR1 LNHDA and CDR2 SQIVND (reference sequence). Trimming stripped 7 bases from V and 1 base from J, with 14 bases between. The DNA for the CDR3 is TGTGCCAGTAAGCGGACAGAGATAAGCAATCAGCCCCAGCATTTT. This translates into CASKRTEISNQPQHF.

This clone was seen only once. J is TRBJ1-2 and V is TRBV2, with unresolved D. Germline V gene sequence: CDR1 SNHLY, CDR2 FYNNEI. Trimming left V 4 bases short and J 4 bases short, with 13 bases between. The CDR3 loop spans 14 amino acids. This chain's CDR3 is CASSVGRRLYGYTF. The CDR3 DNA sequence: TGTGCCAGCAGTGTTGGCAGACGACTCTATGGCTACACCTTC.

This sequence joins TRBV27 and TRBJ2-1; the match to TRBD2 covers 7 bases. Germline CDR1 is MNHEY and CDR2 is SMNVEV (reference sequence). The CDR3 covers 15 residues. The trim removed 2 bases at V and 5 bases at J, leaving 6 bases unmatched. CDR3 DNA sequence: TGTGCCAGCAGTTTACCCCGGGGAGGGCACAATGAGCAGTTCTTC. It encodes CASSLPRGGHNEQFF.

The chain combines TRBV4-3 with TRBJ1-1; D is ambiguous. CDR1 LGHNA and CDR2 YSLEER come from the germline V gene. This CDR3 spans 13 amino acids. The ends were cut back, 4 bases at V and 4 bases at J, with 10 bases in the middle. CDR3 amino acids: CASSPGRGTEAFF. The CDR3 nucleotides are TGCGCCAGCAGCCCCGGTCGTGGCACTGAAGCTTTCTTT.

The chain couples TRBV7-2 to TRBJ1-2; D is perhaps TRBD1 (6 bases). Between the trimmed V and J ends, which lost 0 bases and 8 bases, there was a span of 16 bases. Germline V lookup: CDR1 SGHTA, CDR2 FQGNSA. The CDR3 is 15 amino acids. This CDR3 is CASSLAPRGGRGYTF. In DNA form, the CDR3 reads TGTGCCAGCAGCTTAGCTCCCAGGGGAGGGAGAGGCTACACCTTC.

The rearrangement joins TRBV6-5 to TRBJ2-7; possible D gene TRBD1, 6 bases. With 1 base removed from V and 2 bases from J, the gap between germline ends came to 15 bases. Looked up from germline, CDR1 is MNHEY and CDR2 is SVGAGI. This CDR3 comprises 16 residues. Here the CDR3 DNA reads TGTGCCAGCAGTTACTACTACTACAGGGACCCCTACGAGCAGTACTTC. This sequence encodes CASSYYYYRDPYEQYF.

This clone was observed many times. CDR3 protein: CASSLFGGGAGNEQFF. The CDR3 bases are TGTGCCAGCAGTTTATTTGGCGGGGGCGCTGGCAATGAGCAGTTCTTC. V usage is TRBV27 and J usage is TRBJ2-1; tentative D call: TRBD2 (7 bases). CDR1 and CDR2 from the germline V gene are MNHEY and SMNVEV (reference sequence). Trimming cost V 1 base and J 6 bases, with 16 bases left between them. The CDR3 totals 16 residues.

V and J are TRBV12-3 or TRBV12-4 and TRBJ1-1; D is undetermined. This CDR3 comprises 11 residues. V lost 6 bases and J 5 bases, leaving 7 bases between the germline ends. The CDR3 bases are TGTGCCAGCAGCCCGGGGACTGAAGCTTTCTTT. The encoded protein is CASSPGTEAFF.

V and J are TRBV23-1 and TRBJ1-2, with 11 bases identical to TRBD1. TRBV23-1 is identified as an open reading frame with a role that is uncertain. V was clipped by 8 bases and J by 1 base; unmatched bases: 6. CDR3 length: 15 amino acids. Written as DNA, the CDR3 is TGCGCCAGCGAGGACAGGGGGCGGATTAACTATGGCTACACCTTC. Translated, it gives CASEDRGRINYGYTF.

This clone has a single count. The chain carries TRBV30 and TRBJ2-5, with D possibly matching TRBD1 (6 bases). The CDR3 totals 14 residues. The V end was cut by 0 bases, the J end by 4 bases, with 12 bases between. CDR1 and CDR2 from the germline V gene are GTSNPN and SVGIG (reference sequence). CDR3: CAWSVLGGLETQYF. Written as DNA, the CDR3 is TGTGCCTGGAGTGTACTAGGGGGATTAGAGACCCAGTACTTC.

This chain connects TRBV19 to TRBJ1-5; maybe TRBD1 (6 bases). Per the germline V gene, CDR1 is LNHDA and CDR2 is SQIVND (reference sequence). The CDR3 has 14 amino acids. Trimming stripped 4 bases from V and 3 bases from J, with 10 bases between. The CDR3: CASSSRGPNQPQHF. The CDR3, as DNA: TGTGCCAGTAGTAGCAGGGGACCCAATCAGCCCCAGCATTTT.

This rearrangement joins TRBV7-9 to TRBJ1-1; the D is unclear. V was shortened by 4 bases and J by 2 bases, with 14 bases between the two germline ends. CDR3 length: 15 residues. The germline V gene has CDR1 SEHNR and CDR2 FQNEAQ (reference sequence). CDR3 DNA: TGTGCCAGCAGCTATTATGGCAGCGTCAACACTGAAGCTTTCTTT. Translation gives CASSYYGSVNTEAFF.

This chain uses TRBV6-1 with TRBJ1-5; D gene unclear. This CDR3 is built from 16 residues. V was trimmed by 2 bases and J by 3 bases, leaving 14 bases between them. From germline, CDR1 is MNHNS and CDR2 SASEGT. DNA for the CDR3: TGTGCCAGCAGTGAAATCACAGCTACCTACAATCAGCCCCAGCATTTT. Amino acids: CASSEITATYNQPQHF.

This sequence joins TRBV7-2 and TRBJ2-1; D is possibly TRBD2 (7 bases). The V and J ends lost 3 bases and 7 bases respectively, with 16 bases between them. CDR1 and CDR2 from the germline V gene are SGHTA and FQGNSA. The CDR3 consists of 15 residues. The CDR3 is CASSFRGGSTNEQFF. Here the CDR3 DNA reads TGTGCCAGCAGCTTTAGGGGGGGGAGTACTAATGAGCAGTTCTTC.

The chain is built from TRBV14 and TRBJ2-1; D might be TRBD1 (5 bases). V lost 3 bases and J 4 bases, leaving 10 bases between the germline ends. CDR3 length: 14 amino acids. The germline V gene has CDR1 SGHDN and CDR2 FVKESK. CDR3: CASSHLGAYNEQFF. CDR3 DNA sequence: TGTGCCAGCAGCCATCTTGGGGCTTACAATGAGCAGTTCTTC.

The genes are TRBV6-6 and TRBJ2-7, with 7 bases lining up with TRBD1. V shed 4 bases, J shed 4 bases, and the junction held 10 bases outside the gene matches. CDR3 length equals 15 residues. CDR1 and CDR2 (germline): MNHNY, SVGAGI (reference sequence). In nucleotides, the CDR3 is TGTGCCAGCAGTTCCCCCCGGGACAGTCAATACGAGCAGTACTTC. This translates into CASSSPRDSQYEQYF.

This clone was counted a few times. The chain couples TRBV5-1 to TRBJ1-5; D ambiguous. The CDR3 length is 15 residues. CDR1 and CDR2 from the germline V gene are SGHRS and YFSETQ. With 0 bases removed from V and 5 bases from J, the gap between germline ends came to 12 bases. As DNA, the CDR3 is TGCGCCAGCAGCTTGGAGGGAGGGCCCCATCAGCCCCAGCATTTT. It yields the protein CASSLEGGPHQPQHF.

This clone was detected once. The V call is TRBV7-9, the J call TRBJ2-1, with 11 bases aligning to TRBD2. This CDR3 region has 14 residues. Germline values: CDR1 SEHNR, CDR2 FQNEAQ (reference sequence). With 2 bases clipped from V and 8 bases from J, the junction kept 2 bases outside the gene matches. The CDR3 sequence: CASSLSTSGDEQFF. CDR3 nucleotide sequence: TGTGCCAGCAGCTTATCGACTAGCGGGGATGAGCAGTTCTTC.

The chain employs TRBV30 and TRBJ1-5; D gene uncertain. CDR1 is GTSNPN, CDR2 SVGIG, per germline (reference sequence). This CDR3 has 13 residues. The germline V and J ends were trimmed by 0 bases and 4 bases, with 7 bases remaining between them. The CDR3 DNA reads as TGTGCCTGGAGTGTTGGCCAGAATCAGCCCCAGCATTTT. Translated, it gives CAWSVGQNQPQHF.

As regards this clone: Compared with germline, one end of the junction differs, possibly owing to a read error. Distinct nucleotide sequences in the sample also encode this CDR3. The chain carries TRBV27 and TRBJ1-6; TRBD1 matches 9 bases. The V gene's germline CDR1 is MNHEY and CDR2 SMNVEV (reference sequence). The CDR3 runs to 15 residues. CDR3 loop: CASSFHGQGNSPLHF. CDR3 coding DNA: TGTGCTAGCAGTTTCCACGGACAGGGGAATTCACCCCTCCACTTT.

The chain carries TRBV28 and TRBJ1-6; TRBD1 is a possible D gene (6 bases). The germline CDR1 and CDR2 sequences are MDHEN and SYDVKM. Trimming cost V 5 bases and J 4 bases, with 12 bases left between them. The length of the CDR3 is 15 residues. The CDR3 is CASSAWTDYNSPLHF. As DNA, the CDR3 is TGTGCCAGCAGTGCCTGGACAGATTATAATTCACCCCTCCACTTT.

The chain couples TRBV27 to TRBJ1-5, with unresolved D. Trimming cost V 5 bases and J 2 bases, with 10 bases left between them. The CDR3 sequence is 14 residues long. Germline V gene data show CDR1 as MNHEY and CDR2 as SMNVEV (reference sequence). This CDR3 reads CASSRVSGNQPQHF. The DNA of the CDR3 is TGTGCCAGCAGTCGGGTCTCCGGCAATCAGCCCCAGCATTTT.

The chain recombines TRBV19 with TRBJ2-3, with TRBD2 matching 10 bases. Germline V gives CDR1 LNHDA, CDR2 SQIVND (reference sequence). The CDR3 consists of 16 residues. V shed 6 bases and J 3 bases; nucleotides not matched to a gene: 9. The CDR3 here is CASSPIAGGLTDTQYF. The DNA for the CDR3 is TGTGCCAGTAGCCCTATAGCGGGGGGTTTAACAGATACGCAGTATTTT.

Only one count was recorded for this clone. The rearrangement joins TRBV28 to TRBJ1-1; D is possibly TRBD1 (6 bases). CDR3 length: 15 amino acids. Per germline, CDR1 MDHEN and CDR2 SYDVKM. V was trimmed by 6 bases and J by 4 bases, leaving 18 bases between them. CDR3 bases: TGTGCCAGCAGGCCTCCAGGGAGAGGGGGCACTGAAGCTTTCTTT. Its translation is CASRPPGRGGTEAFF. Based on the CDR3 plus reference TRBV28 and TRBJ1-1, the full variable domain is DVKVTQSSRYLVKRTGEKVFLECVQDMDHENMFWYRQDPGLGLRLIYFSYDVKMKEKGDIPEGYSVSREKKERFSLILESASTNQTSMYLCASRPPGRGGTEAFFGQGTRLTVV.